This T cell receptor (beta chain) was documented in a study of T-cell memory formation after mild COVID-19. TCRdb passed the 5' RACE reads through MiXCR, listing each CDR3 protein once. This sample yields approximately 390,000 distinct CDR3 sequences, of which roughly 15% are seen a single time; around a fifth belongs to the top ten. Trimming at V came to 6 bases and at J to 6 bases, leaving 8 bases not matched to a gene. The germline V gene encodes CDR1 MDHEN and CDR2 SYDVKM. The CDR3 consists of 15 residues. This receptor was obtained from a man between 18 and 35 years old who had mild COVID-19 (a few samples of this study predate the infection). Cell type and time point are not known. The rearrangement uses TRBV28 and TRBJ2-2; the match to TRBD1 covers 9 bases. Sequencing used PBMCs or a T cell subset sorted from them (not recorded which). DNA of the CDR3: TGTGCCAGCAGCAACAACAGGGGGCCGTCCGGGGAGCTGTTTTTT. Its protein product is CASSNNRGPSGELFF.